This TCR beta chain was found in a study of blood T cells in healthy people across ages (dated by TCRdb to the mid-2010s). Concerning the study at large: In model experiments, template switching captured about one uniquely barcoded TCR beta cDNA molecule for every two T cells. Four age groups were formed from the donors: young (average about 17 years), middle-aged (less than 40), aged (62) and long-lived (about 75). Age-related changes in TCR beta repertoire diversity were measured in the study by deep sequencing normalized with unique cDNA molecular identifiers. For two donors (one aged 18 to 30 and one aged 80 or older), the study analyzed two additional independent replicas of 1 million unique cDNA reads from the same blood draw. What the work shows at the level of the full study, not this receptor alone: Donor CMV infection status was unknown, potentially confounding age-related changes in expanded clonotypes. Compared with the aged group, the long-lived group had more naive CD4+ T cells, fewer expanded clones and increased TCR diversity, suggesting age selection. Total diversity estimates from one million sequenced T cells were considered lower bounds and underestimates. As age increased, observed TCR beta diversity per million T cells dropped in a roughly linear way, and a significant reduction was already evident by age 40. There was a strong correlation between observed TCR beta diversity and the percentage of naive T cells measured by flow cytometry. Conclusive comparison of naive and antigen-experienced compartments was prevented by the profiling of bulk unsorted PBMCs.

On this clonotype itself: There is no known antigen for this receptor. No much larger clone exists at a distance of one base, and base qualities are not known.

The donors were roughly 40 Caucasian individuals from Russia, aged 6 to 90 years, who were systemically healthy. Each donor gave around 9.9 milliliters of peripheral blood, collected into EDTA-treated Vacutainer tubes. Ficoll-Paque density-gradient centrifugation was used to isolate PBMCs, with at least 7 million obtained per sample. Total RNA, at least 6 micrograms per sample, was extracted from PBMCs with Trizol reagent. For every donor, flow cytometry on a PBMC aliquot measured the percentage of naive CD45RAhigh/CD27high T cells. The CDR3 covers 16 residues, taking in both the cysteine and the phenylalanine. The sequence is cut down to CDR3 DNA, 48 bases in frame from base 1. Reading the germline V gene gives CDR1 MDHEN and CDR2 SYDVKM. V is cut back by 8 bases and J by 3 bases, with 15 bases in the junction unmatched. Libraries came from 5' RACE. The sequencer was an Illumina HiSeq 2500. A second roughly 6 to 11 cycle PCR used a sample-barcoded 5' primer and a J-beta primer mix. Each TCR beta cDNA molecule received a unique molecular identifier from a template-switch 5' adaptor carrying 12 random nucleotides. Each sample yielded at least 2.5 million CDR3-containing paired-end reads. First-strand cDNA was synthesized from all RNA with the Mint cDNA synthesis kit, primed by a TRBC-specific oligonucleotide. All cDNA was treated with uracil-DNA glycosylase and then went through a first 18-cycle PCR with the universal primers M1SS and BC2_uni_R. On the study's bioinformatics: Normalization of each sample was performed by random selection of 1 million high-quality reads, each carrying a distinct molecular identifier. Reads sharing molecular identifiers were discarded rather than binned into consensus sequences. MiTCR, with a Q25 quality threshold and the strictest error-elimination algorithm, was used for CDR3 identification, clonotype clustering and error correction. A nonparametric unseen species model with Euler transformation was used to estimate lower-bound total TCR beta diversity. TCRdb reworked the public reads: Q25 trimming with fastp, MiXCR clone assembly, productive beta chains retained. Each CDR3 protein gets just one entry, which takes the most common genes and DNA from the rows behind it. The V and J calls here are based on TCRdb, not the publication. This sample lists about 930,000 distinct CDR3 sequences; roughly 28% were detected once. The biggest ten clones account for roughly 10% of the sample.

This same sample was also taken into another study, of T cells of mothers and their children. The second paper further reports: Donors were nine systemically healthy Caucasian individuals: three mothers and their six children. cDNA synthesis used all of the extracted RNA, with roughly 1.5 ug of RNA in each 15 ul reaction. Sample barcodes and 2-4 random nucleotides were added via the M1S primer in the second PCR. Each mother yielded over 8.5 million TCR beta CDR3 reads and each child roughly 3 million reads. In both related and unrelated pairs, thymic selection shapes the output of TCR recombination in a similar way, with inherited differences having only a minor effect. Related mother-child pairs always showed normalized repertoire overlap that was slightly higher than in unrelated mother-child pairs, though the difference was never significant. Persistent microchimeric T cell clones were not detected, at a sensitivity of 95 to 100 clones per million clonotypes. Deep NGS was used in the study to compare the TCR beta repertoires of mothers and children and to look for features that separate related mother-child pairs from unrelated individuals. The mean age was around 40 +/- 4 years for the mothers and approximately 11 +/- 4 years for the children. After adapter ligation with NEBNext reagents, the libraries were sequenced on Illumina HiSeq 2000 with 100+100 nt paired-end reads. To avoid cross-contamination, the mother libraries and the child libraries were prepared a month apart and sequenced in separate runs. For each donor, somewhere between about 500,000 and 2,000,000 distinct TCR beta clonotypes were identified. Naive TCR beta clonotypes were estimated from low-frequency clonotypes matched to each donor's FACS-determined naive share, without sorting.

The source is a woman aged 40 to 55 in good health. The rearranged chain carries TRBV28 and TRBJ2-7, with TRBD1 identical over 8 junction bases. The specimen was blood. The DNA sequence is TGTGCCAGCTGGGGTTCCGGGACAGGAGATATCTACGAGCAGTACTTC. Its protein product is CASWGSGTGDIYEQYF.